Below, 28 T cell receptor beta chains from the same sample are listed, as sequenced in a study of T cell responses to AZD1222 COVID-19 vaccine. TCRdb keeps only in-frame clones here, not all; method: immunoSEQ multiplex PCR. The sample holds approximately 110,000 clones, about 85% seen once. The sequenced sample was peripheral blood, obtained on day 0 of AZD1222 vaccination. All receptors come from an adult in good health.

This clone appeared a single time. This chain uses TRBV18 with TRBJ1-1; D possibly corresponds to TRBD1 (5 bases). From germline, CDR1 is KGHSH and CDR2 LQKENI. CDR3 length: 13 residues. Trimming cost V 6 bases and J 11 bases, with 19 bases left between them. The DNA for the CDR3 is TGTGCCAGCTCCGGGGGGTCTTTTGCCACGGCTTTCTTT. Its protein is CASSGGSFATAFF.

The rearrangement uses TRBV7-2 and TRBJ2-7, with a tentative D call TRBD1 (5 bases). Trimming pared 0 bases from V and 0 bases from J, leaving 9 bases between. CDR1 SGHTA and CDR2 FQGNSA come from the germline V gene. The CDR3 runs 15 residues. The CDR3 region has the DNA TGTGCCAGCAGCTTAGCAGTGGGGCCCTCCTACGAGCAGTACTTC. Residues: CASSLAVGPSYEQYF.

The V gene is TRBV5-1, the J gene TRBJ2-2; the match to TRBD2 covers 8 bases. The germline V gene encodes CDR1 SGHRS and CDR2 YFSETQ. CDR3 size: 16 residues. V shed 4 bases and J 4 bases; nucleotides not matched to a gene: 9. The CDR3 reads CASSPGGGVGTGELFF. As DNA, the CDR3 is TGCGCCAGCAGCCCCGGGGGGGGCGTGGGCACCGGGGAGCTGTTTTTT.

The rearrangement uses TRBV27 and TRBJ1-6; 7 bases map to TRBD1. The germline gives CDR1 MNHEY, CDR2 SMNVEV (reference sequence). CDR3 length equals 13 residues. Trimming removed 6 bases from V and 7 bases from J; junction bases left unmatched: 3. The CDR3 loop reads CASRTGRNSPLHF. CDR3 DNA: TGTGCCAGCAGGACAGGGAGAAATTCACCCCTCCACTTT.

The chain employs TRBV7-9 and TRBJ1-2; the D gene is possibly TRBD1 (5 bases). The CDR3 is 14 residues long. Germline lookup yields CDR1 SEHNR and CDR2 FQNEAQ (reference sequence). Deletions cut 5 bases from V and 4 bases from J, with 14 bases between. CDR3 nucleotides: TGTGCCAGCAGCGCGTCTTCGGGGGTCTATGGCTACACCTTC. It yields the protein CASSASSGVYGYTF.

The chain uses TRBV29-1 and TRBJ1-2; 8 positions match TRBD1. In germline, CDR1 is SQVTM, CDR2 ANQGSEA. Losses at the gene ends were 4 bases for V and 11 bases for J; bases not matched to a gene: 9. The CDR3 is 12 residues long. For the CDR3, the DNA is TGCAGCGTTGCCGACAGGGGAGCGGGGTACACCTTC. It codes for CSVADRGAGYTF.

The CDR3 sequence is CASSLAGTFYGYTF. CDR3 coding DNA: TGTGCCAGTAGTCTCGCCGGGACCTTCTATGGCTACACCTTC. V usage is TRBV19 and J usage is TRBJ1-2, with a tentative D call TRBD1 (5 bases). The CDR3 covers 14 residues. Germline V gene data show CDR1 as LNHDA and CDR2 as SQIVND (reference sequence). V dropped 5 bases and J dropped 4 bases, with 14 bases sitting between them.

CDR3 DNA sequence: TGTGCCAGCAGCCCGGGACAGGGGGCTTCTCGGAAACTGTTTTTT. Translated, it gives CASSPGQGASRKLFF. The genes are TRBV6-5 and TRBJ1-4; 12 nucleotides line up with TRBD1. With 6 bases clipped from V and 11 bases from J, the junction kept 10 bases outside the gene matches. The CDR3 extends over 15 amino acids. Germline V gives CDR1 MNHEY, CDR2 SVGAGI.

This clone showed up just once. This sample also contains other DNA sequences that code for the same CDR3. The chain couples TRBV12-3 or TRBV12-4 to TRBJ2-7; D perhaps matches TRBD1 (6 bases). The CDR3 is made up of 12 amino acids. Trimming shortened V by 5 bases and J by 3 bases, and 8 bases separated the two germline ends. The CDR3 DNA follows: TGTGCCAGCAGTCCACAGGGCTACGAGCAGTACTTC. This translates into CASSPQGYEQYF.

This clone turned up a few times. One junction end disagrees with the germline gene, perhaps due to a read error. The chain is built from TRBV11-2 and TRBJ1-2; TRBD1 might be the D (6 bases). The CDR3 contains 13 residues. Germline V gene sequence: CDR1 SGHAT, CDR2 FQNNGV. DNA of the CDR3: TGTGCCAGCAGCTTAGGACAGGCAGGGGCCCCGGCCTTC. As protein: CASSLGQAGAPAF.

The CDR3 nucleotides read TGTGCCACCTCTAGACTAGCGGGGGGGCAAGAGACCCAGTACTTC. Encoded protein: CATSRLAGGQETQYF. The chain links TRBV6-5 to TRBJ2-5; 14 bases line up with TRBD2. Trimming took 10 bases from V and 2 from J; bases not matched to a gene: 6. This CDR3 contains 15 residues. The germline V gene encodes CDR1 MNHEY and CDR2 SVGAGI.

This clone was observed at least ten times. The chain recombines TRBV6-2 or TRBV6-3 with TRBJ2-5; 9 bases map to TRBD2. The V gene end was trimmed by 0 bases and the J gene end by 5 bases; junction bases not matched to a gene: 4. The germline V gene encodes CDR1 MNHEY and CDR2 SVGEGT. This CDR3 has 15 residues. DNA of the CDR3: TGTGCCAGCAGTTACTCCGGCGGGGGGGCCGAGACCCAGTACTTC. Its protein product is CASSYSGGGAETQYF.

The V and J genes are TRBV2 and TRBJ2-2; tentative D call: TRBD1 (6 bases). The V end lost 7 bases, the J end lost 0 bases, and 9 bases lay between the germline ends. This CDR3 has 14 amino acids. The germline CDR1 and CDR2 sequences are SNHLY and FYNNEI. The CDR3 DNA sequence: TGTGCCAGCAAAGGGACAACGAACACCGGGGAGCTGTTTTTT. Its protein is CASKGTTNTGELFF.

Concerning this clone: This may come from a read error, since a much larger clone is one base off. V is TRBV25-1 and J is TRBJ1-1; D uncertain. Per germline, CDR1 MGHDK and CDR2 SYGVNS. The CDR3 is 11 amino acids. V was cut by 6 bases and J by 1 base, with 3 bases left in between. The CDR3: CASSKNTEAFF. CDR3 DNA sequence: TGTGCCAGCAGCAAGAACACTGAAGCTTTCTTT.

Only one count was recorded for this clone. The chain uses TRBV5-1 and TRBJ1-6, with D perhaps TRBD1 (6 bases). CDR3 length equals 14 residues. Between the trimmed V and J ends, which lost 4 bases and 8 bases, there was a span of 13 bases. CDR1 and CDR2 from the germline V gene are SGHRS and YFSETQ. CDR3 residues: CASSGGAADSPLHF. The CDR3 DNA follows: TGCGCCAGCAGCGGGGGGGCTGCGGATTCACCCCTCCACTTT.

V gene TRBV6-2 or TRBV6-3 combines with J gene TRBJ2-7; the D gene is possibly TRBD1 (5 bases). CDR3 size: 14 residues. Germline V gene lookup returns CDR1 MNHEY and CDR2 SVGEGT. Trimming took 3 bases from V and 4 from J, leaving 13 bases between them. This chain's CDR3 is CASSYAGRVYEQYF. The DNA for the CDR3 is TGTGCCAGCAGTTATGCAGGCAGGGTATACGAGCAGTACTTC.

The chain has TRBV21-1 and TRBJ2-1; the table names TRBD1, a call not compared with the DNA. TRBV21-1 is assigned pseudogene status. The CDR3 consists of 14 residues. This CDR3 reads CASSCRDSYNEQFF. DNA of the CDR3: TGTGCCAGCAGCTGCCGGGACAGCTACAATGAGCAGTTCTTC.

This chain links TRBV13 with TRBJ1-2, with TRBD1 identical over 9 bases. CDR3 size: 17 residues. Germline loops: CDR1 PRHDT, CDR2 FYEKMQ (reference sequence). V lost 5 bases to trimming and J lost 4 bases; unmatched junction nucleotides: 14. CDR3 nucleotide sequence: TGTGCCAGCAGCCCCTCTGGGACAGGGATCAACCTCTATGGCTACACCTTC. Amino acid sequence: CASSPSGTGINLYGYTF.

The J gene is TRBJ2-5, the V gene TRBV5-1; D may correspond to TRBD1 or TRBD2 (6 bases each). Trimming stripped 7 bases from V and 5 bases from J, with 21 bases between. Germline V gives CDR1 SGHRS, CDR2 YFSETQ. CDR3 length: 15 residues. DNA of the CDR3: TGCGCCAGCTCCGGGGGCAGATCGGTTGGGGAGACCCAGTACTTC. Its translation is CASSGGRSVGETQYF.

The rearrangement joins TRBV4-2 to TRBJ1-3; D not certain. The length of the CDR3 is 16 residues. Per the germline V gene, CDR1 is LGHNA and CDR2 is YNFKEQ. The V and J ends lost 0 bases and 0 bases respectively, with 9 bases between them. CDR3 region: CASSQDGMLSGNTIYF. In nucleotides, the CDR3 is TGTGCCAGCAGCCAAGATGGCATGCTCTCTGGAAACACCATATATTTT.

V and J are TRBV15 and TRBJ1-6; D is unresolved. Trimming removed 0 bases at V and 8 bases at J, with 2 bases between. The length of the CDR3 is 12 residues. Per the germline V gene, CDR1 is LNHNV and CDR2 is YYDKDF (reference sequence). CDR3 loop: CATSRDYSPLHF. CDR3 DNA: TGTGCCACCAGCAGAGATTATTCACCCCTCCACTTT. Variable domain in full (rest from reference TRBV15 and TRBJ1-6): DAMVIQNPRYQVTQFGKPVTLSCSQTLNHNVMYWYQQKSSQAPKLLFHYYDKDFNNEADTPDNFQSRRPNTSFCFLDIRSPGLGDTAMYLCATSRDYSPLHFGNGTRLTVT.

This clone has just a few counts. This chain joins TRBV3-1 (or the pseudogene TRBV3-2) and TRBJ2-1; D ambiguous. Between the trimmed V and J ends, which lost 1 base and 4 bases, there was a span of 8 bases. The CDR3 has 14 amino acids. Germline V gene data show CDR1 as LGHDT and CDR2 as YNNKEL (reference sequence). CDR3 coding DNA: TGTGCCAGCAGCCAAGGGCGGCAGTACAATGAGCAGTTCTTC. It translates to CASSQGRQYNEQFF.

The chain carries TRBV19 and TRBJ1-5, with a possible D match to TRBD1 (6 bases). The CDR3 is 16 residues long. Trimming took off 5 bases at V and 7 bases at J, with 21 bases between the two ends. Germline CDR1 and CDR2: LNHDA and SQIVND (reference sequence). The CDR3 loop reads CASSAYSGTKGQPQHF. CDR3 DNA: TGTGCCAGTAGTGCCTACTCCGGGACAAAGGGGCAGCCCCAGCATTTT.

The genes are TRBV9 and TRBJ2-3; TRBD2 aligns across 9 bases. The CDR3 sequence is 18 residues long. Germline V gene sequence: CDR1 SGDLS, CDR2 YYNGEE. Losses at the gene ends were 3 bases for V and 3 bases for J; bases not matched to a gene: 14. The CDR3 bases are TGTGCCAGCAGCGCGAGCCCCCTAAGGAGCGGGGGGACAGATACGCAGTATTTT. Translation: CASSASPLRSGGTDTQYF. Complete variable domain (other parts from reference TRBV9 and TRBJ2-3): DSGVTQTPKHLITATGQRVTLRCSPRSGDLSVYWYQQSLDQGLQFLIQYYNGEERAKGNILERFSAQQFPDLHSELNLSSLELGDSALYFCASSASPLRSGGTDTQYFGPGTRLTVL.

This chain connects TRBV2 to TRBJ1-4, with D maybe TRBD1 (5 bases). This CDR3 is 16 amino acids long. Trimming removed 6 bases at V and 4 bases at J, with 18 bases between. From germline, CDR1 is SNHLY and CDR2 FYNNEI. Written as DNA, the CDR3 is TGTGCCAGCAGCCCGGGGACCCCCCGGGGTAATGAAAAACTGTTTTTT. As protein: CASSPGTPRGNEKLFF.

V and J are TRBV30 and TRBJ2-5; D call uncertain. Per the germline V gene, CDR1 is GTSNPN and CDR2 is SVGIG (reference sequence). The CDR3 covers 11 residues. The V end was cut by 4 bases, the J end by 4 bases, with 7 bases between. CDR3 protein: CAWTGGETQYF. The CDR3 DNA reads as TGTGCCTGGACAGGTGGAGAGACCCAGTACTTC.

This chain joins TRBV5-4 and TRBJ2-5; TRBD1 matches 8 bases. The J segment lost 3 bases and the V segment lost 4 bases, leaving 5 bases of the junction unmatched. The germline V gene has CDR1 SGHNT and CDR2 YYREEE (reference sequence). The CDR3 extends over 14 amino acids. The CDR3, as DNA: TGTGCCAGCAGCGGTAAACAGGGGGAAGAGACCCAGTACTTC. It codes for CASSGKQGEETQYF.

The chain employs TRBV28 and TRBJ1-3; possibly TRBD1 for D (5 bases). Trimming removed 3 bases at V and 4 bases at J, with 7 bases between. The CDR3 consists of 13 residues. Germline assignment: CDR1 MDHEN and CDR2 SYDVKM. The CDR3 region has the DNA TGTGCCAGCAGTTTGGGGGTAGGAAACACCATATATTTT. Translating it yields CASSLGVGNTIYF. Full variable domain (outside the CDR3, taken from reference TRBV28 and TRBJ1-3): DVKVTQSSRYLVKRTGEKVFLECVQDMDHENMFWYRQDPGLGLRLIYFSYDVKMKEKGDIPEGYSVSREKKERFSLILESASTNQTSMYLCASSLGVGNTIYFGEGSWLTVV.